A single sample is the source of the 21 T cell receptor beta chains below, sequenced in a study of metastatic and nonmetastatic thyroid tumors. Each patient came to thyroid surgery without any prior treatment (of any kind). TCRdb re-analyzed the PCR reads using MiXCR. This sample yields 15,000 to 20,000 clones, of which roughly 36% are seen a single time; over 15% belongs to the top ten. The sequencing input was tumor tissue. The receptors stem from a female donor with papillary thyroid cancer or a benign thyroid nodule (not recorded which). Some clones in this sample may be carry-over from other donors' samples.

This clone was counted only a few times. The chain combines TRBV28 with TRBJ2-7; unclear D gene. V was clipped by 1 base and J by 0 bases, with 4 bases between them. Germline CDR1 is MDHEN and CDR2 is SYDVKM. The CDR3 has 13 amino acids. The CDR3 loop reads CASSLFPSYEQYF. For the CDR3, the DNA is TGTGCCAGCAGTTTATTTCCCTCCTACGAGCAGTACTTC. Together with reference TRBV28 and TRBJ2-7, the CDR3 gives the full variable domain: DVKVTQSSRYLVKRTGEKVFLECVQDMDHENMFWYRQDPGLGLRLIYFSYDVKMKEKGDIPEGYSVSREKKERFSLILESASTNQTSMYLCASSLFPSYEQYFGPGTRLTVT.

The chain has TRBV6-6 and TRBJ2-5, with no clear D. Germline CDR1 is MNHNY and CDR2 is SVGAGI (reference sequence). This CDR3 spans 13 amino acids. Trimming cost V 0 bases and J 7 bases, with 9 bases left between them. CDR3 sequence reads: CASSYSGFGTQYF. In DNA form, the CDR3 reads TGTGCCAGCAGTTACTCGGGGTTCGGGACCCAGTACTTC.

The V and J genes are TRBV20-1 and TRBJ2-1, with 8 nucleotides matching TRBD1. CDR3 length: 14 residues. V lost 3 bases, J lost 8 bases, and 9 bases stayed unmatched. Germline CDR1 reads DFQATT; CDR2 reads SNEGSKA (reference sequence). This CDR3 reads CSASSRTGWDEQFF. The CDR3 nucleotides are TGCAGTGCTAGTTCCAGGACAGGGTGGGATGAGCAGTTCTTC.

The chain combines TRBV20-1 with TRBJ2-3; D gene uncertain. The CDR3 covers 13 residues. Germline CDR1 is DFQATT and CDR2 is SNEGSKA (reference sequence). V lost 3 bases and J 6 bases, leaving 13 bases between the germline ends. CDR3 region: CSASALRGDTQYF. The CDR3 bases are TGCAGTGCTAGCGCTCTCCGTGGGGATACGCAGTATTTT.

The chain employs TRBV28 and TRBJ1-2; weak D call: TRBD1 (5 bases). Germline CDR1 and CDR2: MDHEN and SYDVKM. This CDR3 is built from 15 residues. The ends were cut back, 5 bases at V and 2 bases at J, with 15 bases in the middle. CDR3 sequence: CASSEGRGPNYGYTF. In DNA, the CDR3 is TGTGCCAGCAGTGAGGGGCGGGGACCCAACTATGGCTACACCTTC.

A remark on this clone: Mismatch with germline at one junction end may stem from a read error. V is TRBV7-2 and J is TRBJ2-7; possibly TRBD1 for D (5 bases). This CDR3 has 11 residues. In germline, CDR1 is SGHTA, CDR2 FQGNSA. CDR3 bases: TGTGCCAACAGCCCAGGGCACGAGCAGTACTTC. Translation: CANSPGHEQYF.

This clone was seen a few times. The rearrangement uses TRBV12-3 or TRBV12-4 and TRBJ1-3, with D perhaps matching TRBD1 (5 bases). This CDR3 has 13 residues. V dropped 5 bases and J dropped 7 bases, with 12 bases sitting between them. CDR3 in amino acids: CASSQGTPNTIYF. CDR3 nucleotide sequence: TGTGCCAGCAGTCAGGGAACGCCGAACACCATATATTTT.

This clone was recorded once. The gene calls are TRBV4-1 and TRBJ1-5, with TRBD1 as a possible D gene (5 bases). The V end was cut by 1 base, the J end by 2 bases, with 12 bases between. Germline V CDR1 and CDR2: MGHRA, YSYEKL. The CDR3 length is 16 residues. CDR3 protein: CASSQVPGWGNQPQHF. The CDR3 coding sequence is TGCGCCAGCAGCCAAGTTCCAGGGTGGGGCAATCAGCCCCAGCATTTT.

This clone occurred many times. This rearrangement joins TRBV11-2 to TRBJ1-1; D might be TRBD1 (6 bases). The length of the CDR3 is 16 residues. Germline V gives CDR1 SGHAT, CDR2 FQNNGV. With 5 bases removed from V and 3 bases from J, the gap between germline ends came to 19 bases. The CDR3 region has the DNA TGTGCCAGCAGCCCAAGACAGGACCCGAGGGACACTGAAGCTTTCTTT. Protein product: CASSPRQDPRDTEAFF.

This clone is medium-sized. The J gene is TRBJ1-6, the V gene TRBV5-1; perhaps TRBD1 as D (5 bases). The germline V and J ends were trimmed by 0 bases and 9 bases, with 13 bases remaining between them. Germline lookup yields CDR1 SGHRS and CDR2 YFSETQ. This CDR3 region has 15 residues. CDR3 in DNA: TGCGCCAGCAGCTTGGATGGGGGTATCGGTTCACCCCTCCACTTT. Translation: CASSLDGGIGSPLHF.

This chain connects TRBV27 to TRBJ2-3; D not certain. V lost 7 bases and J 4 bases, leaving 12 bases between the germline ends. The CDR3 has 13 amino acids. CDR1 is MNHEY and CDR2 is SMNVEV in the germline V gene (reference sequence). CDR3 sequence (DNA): TGTGCCAGCATCCGCTTGGTCCCAGATACGCAGTATTTT. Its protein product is CASIRLVPDTQYF.

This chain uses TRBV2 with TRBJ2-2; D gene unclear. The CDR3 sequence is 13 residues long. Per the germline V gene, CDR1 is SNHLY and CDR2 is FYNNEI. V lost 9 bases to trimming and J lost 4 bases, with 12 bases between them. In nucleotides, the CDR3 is TGTGCCAGTCAACGGGTCCCCACCGGGGAGCTGTTTTTT. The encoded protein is CASQRVPTGELFF.

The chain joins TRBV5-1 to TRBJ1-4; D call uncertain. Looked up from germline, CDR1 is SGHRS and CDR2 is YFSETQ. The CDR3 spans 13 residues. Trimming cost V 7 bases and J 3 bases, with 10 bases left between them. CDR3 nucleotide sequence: TGCGCCAGCGGGCCCCAGCCTAATGAAAAACTGTTTTTT. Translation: CASGPQPNEKLFF.

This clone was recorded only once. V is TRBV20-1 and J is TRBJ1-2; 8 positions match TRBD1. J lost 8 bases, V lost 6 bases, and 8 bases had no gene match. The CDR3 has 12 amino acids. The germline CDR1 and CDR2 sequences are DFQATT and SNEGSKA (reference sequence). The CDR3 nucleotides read TGCAGTGCCTCCCAGGGGGCCGGGGGCTACACCTTC. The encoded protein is CSASQGAGGYTF.

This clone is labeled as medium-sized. In nucleotides, the CDR3 is TGTGCCAGCTCTACAGGGGTCGGGGCAGATACGCAGTATTTT. The encoded protein is CASSTGVGADTQYF. The V and J genes are TRBV18 and TRBJ2-3; 7 positions agree with TRBD1. J gave up 4 bases and V 6 bases, and 7 bases lay outside the gene matches. The CDR3 has 14 amino acids. Germline V gives CDR1 KGHSH, CDR2 LQKENI.

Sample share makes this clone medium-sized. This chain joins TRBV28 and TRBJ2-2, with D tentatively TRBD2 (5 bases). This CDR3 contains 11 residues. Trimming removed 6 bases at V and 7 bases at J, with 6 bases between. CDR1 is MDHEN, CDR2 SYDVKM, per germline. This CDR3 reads CASSGVGELFF. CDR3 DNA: TGTGCCAGCAGCGGGGTCGGGGAGCTGTTTTTT. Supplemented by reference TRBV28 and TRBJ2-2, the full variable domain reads DVKVTQSSRYLVKRTGEKVFLECVQDMDHENMFWYRQDPGLGLRLIYFSYDVKMKEKGDIPEGYSVSREKKERFSLILESASTNQTSMYLCASSGVGELFFGEGSRLTVL.

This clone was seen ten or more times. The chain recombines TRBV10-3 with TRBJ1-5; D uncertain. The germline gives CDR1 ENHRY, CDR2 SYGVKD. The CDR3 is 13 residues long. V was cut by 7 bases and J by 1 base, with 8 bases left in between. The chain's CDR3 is CAITSDSNQPQHF. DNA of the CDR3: TGTGCCATCACCTCGGACAGCAATCAGCCCCAGCATTTT.

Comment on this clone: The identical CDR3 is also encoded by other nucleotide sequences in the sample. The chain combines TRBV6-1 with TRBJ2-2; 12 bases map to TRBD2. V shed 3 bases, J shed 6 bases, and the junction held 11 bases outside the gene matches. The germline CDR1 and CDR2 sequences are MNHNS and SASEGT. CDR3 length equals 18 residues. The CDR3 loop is CASSEYHLAGGPSGELFF. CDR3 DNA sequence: TGTGCCAGCAGTGAGTACCATCTAGCGGGAGGGCCTTCCGGGGAGCTGTTTTTT.

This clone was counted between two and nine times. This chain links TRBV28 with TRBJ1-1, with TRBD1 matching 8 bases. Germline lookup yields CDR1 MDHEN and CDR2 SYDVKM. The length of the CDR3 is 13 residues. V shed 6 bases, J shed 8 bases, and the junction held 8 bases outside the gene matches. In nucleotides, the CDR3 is TGTGCCAGCAGGGCTACCACAGGGGGGGAAGCTTTCTTT. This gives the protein CASRATTGGEAFF.

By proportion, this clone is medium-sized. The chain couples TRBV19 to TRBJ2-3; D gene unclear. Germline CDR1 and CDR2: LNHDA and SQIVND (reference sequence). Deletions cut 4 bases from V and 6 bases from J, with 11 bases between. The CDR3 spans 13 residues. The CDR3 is CASSNDFRDTQYF. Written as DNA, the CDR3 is TGTGCCAGTAGTAACGATTTTAGGGATACGCAGTATTTT.

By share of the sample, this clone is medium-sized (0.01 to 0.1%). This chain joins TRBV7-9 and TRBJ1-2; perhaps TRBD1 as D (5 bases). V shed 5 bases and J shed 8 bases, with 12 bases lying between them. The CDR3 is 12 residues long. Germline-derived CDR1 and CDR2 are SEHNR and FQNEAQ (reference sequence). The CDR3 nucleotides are TGTGCCAGCAGCCCACCGCAGGGAGGCTACACCTTC. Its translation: CASSPPQGGYTF.